This T cell receptor (beta chain) was captured by sequencing in a study of TIL therapy for anti-PD-1-resistant metastatic lung cancer. The wider study: Median tumor mutation burden was 1.5 mutations per megabase. Study findings and constraints: Treatment-naive, never-smoker and oncogene-addicted patients were overrepresented in this highly selected cohort. After infusion, TIL clonotypes partly replaced peripheral T cells and declined over months.

Of note for this clone: Its specificity is unknown.

Time point in this sample: pre-treatment sample, taken before nivolumab and TIL therapy. The germline V gene has CDR1 MNHEY and CDR2 SMNVEV (reference sequence). The CDR3 length is 12 residues. The V gene lost 4 bases and the J gene lost 6 bases, with 6 bases spanning the gap. The immunoSEQ assay was v3. Method: immunoSEQ multiplex PCR; TCRdb's copy keeps in-frame clones and lacks some. The table shows tens of thousands of clones, with around 67% occurring only once. The sample in question was blood, obtained at baseline. The chain is built from TRBV27 and TRBJ2-2; D remains unclear. This receptor was taken from a person between 25 and 79 years old with non-small cell lung cancer. The CDR3, as DNA: TGTGCCAGCAGTTCCCCCCCCGGGGAGCTGTTTTTT. Translating gives CASSSPPGELFF.